This passage covers 28 T cell receptor beta chains from one sample sequenced in a study of shared clonotypes between healthy human individuals (dated by TCRdb to 2020 to 2022). Libraries came from the immunoSEQ multiplex PCR assay. The immuneACCESS repertoire file appears here via TCRdb, limited to in-frame rearrangements. These files lack a portion of the clones; in checked studies, under half of the deficit traces to unresolved V genes, and the cause of the others is not known. The sample table records roughly 2 million clones; less than 95% of these occur just once. The ten biggest clones cover around 1.1% of the sample. CD8 naive samples were CD45RO-negative cells positively selected for CCR7, giving a CD45RA+CCR7+ population that excluded TemRA cells. The sample taken for sequencing was naive CD8+ T cells sorted from blood. In the paper's terms, the cell subset or site label means: CD45RA+CCR7+. The source of these receptors is a man aged 18 to 29 in good health.

About this clone itself: The same CDR3 arises from other DNA sequences in this sample as well. This chain joins TRBV28 and TRBJ2-2; D unresolved. Germline V lookup: CDR1 MDHEN, CDR2 SYDVKM. The germline V and J ends were trimmed by 3 bases and 2 bases, with 1 base remaining between them. This CDR3 contains 12 residues. The CDR3 sequence is CASSFNTGELFF. DNA for the CDR3: TGTGCCAGCAGTTTCAACACCGGGGAGCTGTTTTTT.

Concerning this clone: Other DNA sequences in this sample translate to the same CDR3. This chain links TRBV7-6 with TRBJ2-2; D unclear. Trimming took 3 bases from V and 5 from J, leaving 4 bases between them. Germline CDR1 is SGHVS and CDR2 is FNYEAQ. The CDR3 runs to 12 residues. The CDR3 loop reads CASSFGTGELFF. CDR3 nucleotides: TGTGCCAGCAGCTTTGGGACCGGGGAGCTGTTTTTT.

The V call is TRBV25-1, the J call TRBJ2-7; D remains ambiguous. The CDR3 has 14 amino acids. Trimming shortened V by 2 bases and J by 0 bases, and 8 bases separated the two germline ends. The germline gives CDR1 MGHDK, CDR2 SYGVNS. The CDR3 here is CASSEDGSSYEQYF. The CDR3 DNA is TGTGCCAGCAGTGAAGACGGAAGCTCCTACGAGCAGTACTTC.

The chain couples TRBV5-6 to TRBJ2-7, with D maybe TRBD1 (5 bases). The CDR3 is made up of 14 amino acids. The V and J ends lost 0 bases and 5 bases respectively, with 12 bases between them. From germline, CDR1 is SGHDT and CDR2 YYEEEE. CDR3 amino acids: CASSLVAGFHEQYF. In DNA form, the CDR3 reads TGTGCCAGCAGCTTGGTCGCAGGGTTCCACGAGCAGTACTTC. The full variable domain, its missing parts supplied by reference TRBV5-6 and TRBJ2-7, is DAGVTQSPTHLIKTRGQQVTLRCSPKSGHDTVSWYQQALGQGPQFIFQYYEEEERQRGNFPDRFSGHQFPNYSSELNVNALLLGDSALYLCASSLVAGFHEQYFGPGTRLTVT.

The V gene is TRBV7-9, the J gene TRBJ2-3, with 10 nucleotides matching TRBD2. The CDR3 consists of 15 residues. V lost 5 bases and J lost 2; bases outside the gene matches: 4. Per germline, CDR1 SEHNR and CDR2 FQNEAQ (reference sequence). The CDR3 nucleotides read TGTGCCAGCAGCCAAGGACTAGCGGTCACAGATACGCAGTATTTT. Translated, it gives CASSQGLAVTDTQYF.

The chain links TRBV6-5 to TRBJ2-3; 8 bases agree with TRBD1. Per the germline V gene, CDR1 is MNHEY and CDR2 is SVGAGI. The CDR3 has 15 residues. V shed 6 bases and J 1 base; nucleotides not matched to a gene: 6. CDR3 amino acids: CASSLQGVGTDTQYF. The CDR3 nucleotides are TGTGCCAGCAGCTTACAGGGGGTAGGCACAGATACGCAGTATTTT.

This clone was observed a single time. V and J are TRBV6-5 and TRBJ2-7; TRBD1 agrees at 7 bases. This CDR3 spans 16 amino acids. Germline values: CDR1 MNHEY, CDR2 SVGAGI. J was trimmed by 2 bases and V by 0 bases; bases with no gene match: 7. CDR3 DNA sequence: TGTGCCAGCAGTTACTCCACAGGGGAAAAACCCTACGAGCAGTACTTC. Translated, it gives CASSYSTGEKPYEQYF.

The genes are TRBV4-1 and TRBJ1-6, with no clear D. Trimming pared 1 base from V and 9 bases from J, leaving 10 bases between. The CDR3 length is 14 residues. CDR1 and CDR2 from the germline V gene are MGHRA and YSYEKL. The CDR3 loop reads CASSQGGSSSPLHF. In DNA, the CDR3 is TGCGCCAGCAGCCAAGGGGGTTCTTCTTCACCCCTCCACTTT.

The chain recombines TRBV6-1 with TRBJ2-3, with D perhaps matching TRBD2 (6 bases). This CDR3 comprises 13 residues. The V end was cut by 10 bases, the J end by 2 bases, with 13 bases between. Germline V CDR1 and CDR2: MNHNS, SASEGT. The CDR3, as DNA: TGTGCCACGGGGCGGGAAGACACAGATACGCAGTATTTT. Translated: CATGREDTDTQYF.

Notes on this clone: The same CDR3 also results from other DNA sequences found in this sample. The chain uses TRBV2 and TRBJ2-7; a weak D match, TRBD1 (5 bases). The germline V and J ends were trimmed by 7 bases and 3 bases, with 13 bases remaining between them. The CDR3 length is 13 residues. CDR1 and CDR2 from the germline V gene are SNHLY and FYNNEI. CDR3 protein: CASMGQGIYEQYF. In DNA form, the CDR3 reads TGTGCCAGCATGGGCCAGGGCATCTACGAGCAGTACTTC.

The rearrangement links TRBV4-2 to TRBJ1-2, with unresolved D. The CDR3 is 14 amino acids. Trimming took 4 bases from V and 4 from J, leaving 13 bases between them. Germline V gene lookup returns CDR1 LGHNA and CDR2 YNFKEQ. CDR3 sequence (DNA): TGTGCCAGCAGCCCCCTAGAAGGTAGCTATGGCTACACCTTC. Protein product: CASSPLEGSYGYTF.

This clone appeared once. This chain joins TRBV10-3 and TRBJ2-2, with 7 bases matching TRBD2. Germline V CDR1 and CDR2: ENHRY, SYGVKD. CDR3 length: 14 residues. The V segment lost 7 bases and the J segment 3 bases; nucleotides outside the gene matches: 5. CDR3 loop: CAIKGRDYTGELFF. The CDR3 nucleotides read TGTGCCATCAAAGGGAGGGACTACACCGGGGAGCTGTTTTTT.

J is TRBJ2-7 and V is TRBV6-5; D uncertain. Trimming pared 4 bases from V and 7 bases from J, leaving 11 bases between. Germline-derived CDR1 and CDR2 are MNHEY and SVGAGI. CDR3 length: 12 residues. CDR3 DNA sequence: TGTGCCAGCAGTTCCCAGTCTGGGGAGCAGTACTTC. Its protein is CASSSQSGEQYF.

V gene TRBV27 combines with J gene TRBJ2-2; 8 positions match TRBD1. The CDR3 has 16 residues. V lost 7 bases to trimming and J lost 5 bases; unmatched junction nucleotides: 12. From germline, CDR1 is MNHEY and CDR2 SMNVEV (reference sequence). CDR3 in amino acids: CASTPGQGAGTGELFF. Here the CDR3 DNA reads TGTGCCAGCACTCCCGGGCAGGGGGCTGGAACCGGGGAGCTGTTTTTT.

For this clone: Other DNA sequences from this sample encode an identical CDR3 as well. This chain links TRBV10-2 with TRBJ2-7; D is undetermined. The CDR3 is made up of 9 amino acids. From germline, CDR1 is WSHSY and CDR2 SAAADI. V was clipped by 9 bases and J by 6 bases, with 6 bases between them. The CDR3 reads CASGSEQYF. DNA for the CDR3: TGCGCCAGTGGAAGCGAGCAGTACTTC.

The chain employs TRBV2 and TRBJ2-1; D might be TRBD2 (5 bases). CDR3 size: 15 residues. The ends were cut back, 7 bases at V and 5 bases at J, with 18 bases in the middle. Germline values: CDR1 SNHLY, CDR2 FYNNEI. The CDR3 DNA sequence: TGTGCCAGCATCGAAGGTAGCGTCCCCAACAATGAGCAGTTCTTC. Translated: CASIEGSVPNNEQFF.

The chain couples TRBV11-2 to TRBJ2-7; 7 positions match TRBD2. Trimming removed 5 bases from V and 2 bases from J; junction bases left unmatched: 12. Germline V gives CDR1 SGHAT, CDR2 FQNNGV. The CDR3 has 16 amino acids. The CDR3 DNA reads TGTGCCAGCAGCACAGCTACCGGGACTAAAGCCTACGAGCAGTACTTC. Its translation: CASSTATGTKAYEQYF.

V and J are TRBV15 and TRBJ1-2; D is undetermined. V lost 0 bases, J lost 7 bases, and 15 bases lay in between. CDR3 length equals 15 residues. Germline-derived CDR1 and CDR2 are LNHNV and YYDKDF (reference sequence). The CDR3: CATSRESNEGGGYTF. CDR3 nucleotide sequence: TGTGCCACCAGCAGAGAATCGAACGAGGGCGGTGGCTACACCTTC.

The V call is TRBV6-5, the J call TRBJ2-1, with D unclear. Trimming shortened V by 2 bases and J by 7 bases, and 15 bases separated the two germline ends. From germline, CDR1 is MNHEY and CDR2 SVGAGI. The CDR3 is 15 residues long. The CDR3 here is CASSYHPERMNEQFF. The CDR3 coding sequence is TGTGCCAGCAGTTACCACCCAGAGCGTATGAATGAGCAGTTCTTC.

The chain couples TRBV29-1 to TRBJ2-7, with a tentative D call TRBD2 (6 bases). This CDR3 spans 14 amino acids. The ends were cut back, 3 bases at V and 1 base at J, with 13 bases in the middle. Looked up from germline, CDR1 is SQVTM and CDR2 is ANQGSEA. The chain's CDR3 is CSVEAQGGSYEQYF. CDR3 DNA: TGCAGCGTTGAGGCCCAAGGAGGGTCCTACGAGCAGTACTTC.

This chain connects TRBV9 to TRBJ2-1, with 10 bases aligning to TRBD2. From germline, CDR1 is SGDLS and CDR2 YYNGEE. V shed 4 bases, J shed 5 bases, and the junction held 6 bases outside the gene matches. This CDR3 comprises 15 residues. The CDR3 spells CASSPMTSGHNEQFF. CDR3 nucleotide sequence: TGTGCCAGCAGCCCAATGACTAGCGGGCACAATGAGCAGTTCTTC. Supplemented by reference TRBV9 and TRBJ2-1, the full variable domain reads DSGVTQTPKHLITATGQRVTLRCSPRSGDLSVYWYQQSLDQGLQFLIQYYNGEERAKGNILERFSAQQFPDLHSELNLSSLELGDSALYFCASSPMTSGHNEQFFGPGTRLTVL.

This chain uses TRBV27 with TRBJ1-2, with 7 bases aligning to TRBD1. Trimming took 4 bases from V and 7 from J; bases not matched to a gene: 6. Germline CDR1 MNHEY, CDR2 SMNVEV (reference sequence). The CDR3 covers 13 residues. CDR3 in amino acids: CASSSDRTGGYTF. The CDR3 DNA reads TGTGCCAGCAGTTCGGACAGGACGGGTGGCTACACCTTC.

This chain links TRBV11-2 with TRBJ2-1, with 7 bases lining up with TRBD2. Trimming cost V 2 bases and J 5 bases; bases outside gene matches: 6. The germline CDR1 and CDR2 sequences are SGHAT and FQNNGV. The CDR3 sequence is 15 residues long. In DNA, the CDR3 is TGTGCCAGCAGCTTAACCCGGGACTATAACAATGAGCAGTTCTTC. Translating it yields CASSLTRDYNNEQFF.

This clone came up once. The chain is built from TRBV28 and TRBJ1-1; a weak D match, TRBD1 (5 bases). CDR1 and CDR2 from the germline V gene are MDHEN and SYDVKM. V dropped 10 bases and J dropped 4 bases, with 13 bases sitting between them. This CDR3 spans 12 amino acids. CDR3 DNA: TGTGCCATTATGGGGGAAGGCACTGAAGCTTTCTTT. Residues: CAIMGEGTEAFF.

This sequence joins TRBV25-1 and TRBJ2-7; unclear D gene. The CDR3 has 13 residues. Germline CDR1 MGHDK, CDR2 SYGVNS. V gave up 3 bases and J gave up 2 bases, with 8 bases separating them. CDR3 protein: CASSDRGTYEQYF. CDR3 bases: TGTGCCAGCAGTGATCGCGGCACCTACGAGCAGTACTTC.

About this clone: Other DNA variants within this sample encode the same CDR3. The chain has TRBV4-1 and TRBJ2-7, with D uncertain. V lost 0 bases, J lost 7 bases, and 13 bases lay in between. This CDR3 comprises 14 residues. Germline CDR1 reads MGHRA; CDR2 reads YSYEKL. CDR3 sequence (DNA): TGCGCCAGCAGCCAAGATCTTGGCGTCGGGGAGCAGTACTTC. Translation: CASSQDLGVGEQYF.

The V call is TRBV4-2, the J call TRBJ1-4; D perhaps matches TRBD1 (5 bases). Germline loops: CDR1 LGHNA, CDR2 YNFKEQ. CDR3 size: 17 residues. V lost 0 bases and J lost 5, with 16 bases in between. The DNA of the CDR3 is TGTGCCAGCAGCCAAGATCTAGGTCTGGGGGGGAATGAAAAACTGTTTTTT. Translated, it gives CASSQDLGLGGNEKLFF.

The chain employs TRBV5-6 and TRBJ1-2; 7 bases fit TRBD1. The V and J ends lost 3 bases and 4 bases, in that order; junction bases with no gene match: 12. CDR1 is SGHDT and CDR2 is YYEEEE in the germline V gene. CDR3 length: 16 residues. The CDR3 loop is CASSSLTGTNSYGYTF. The CDR3 DNA reads as TGTGCCAGCAGCTCCCTGACAGGGACCAACTCCTATGGCTACACCTTC.